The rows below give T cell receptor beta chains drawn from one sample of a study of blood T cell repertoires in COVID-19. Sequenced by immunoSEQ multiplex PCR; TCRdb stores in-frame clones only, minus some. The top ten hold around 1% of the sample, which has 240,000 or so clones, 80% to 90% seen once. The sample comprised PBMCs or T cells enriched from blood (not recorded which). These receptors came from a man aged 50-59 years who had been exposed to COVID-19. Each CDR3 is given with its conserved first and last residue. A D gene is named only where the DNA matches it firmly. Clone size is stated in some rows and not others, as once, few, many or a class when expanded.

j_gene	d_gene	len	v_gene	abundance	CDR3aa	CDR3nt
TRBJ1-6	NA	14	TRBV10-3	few	CAIGAAAKNSPLHF	TGTGCCATCGGGGCAGCCGCTAAAAATTCACCCCTCCACTTT
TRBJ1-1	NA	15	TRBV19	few	CASRPWGGRDTEAFF	TGTGCCAGTAGACCCTGGGGAGGGAGGGACACTGAAGCTTTCTTT
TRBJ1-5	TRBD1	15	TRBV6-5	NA	CASTIQGADGQPQHF	TGTGCCAGCACAATACAGGGGGCCGATGGACAGCCCCAGCATTTT
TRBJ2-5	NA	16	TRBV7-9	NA	CASSLGAGAIQETQYF	TGTGCCAGCAGCTTAGGGGCGGGGGCTATCCAAGAGACCCAGTACTTC
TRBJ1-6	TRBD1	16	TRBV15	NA	CATSRLGQGSNSPLHF	TGTGCCACCAGCAGACTAGGACAGGGTAGTAATTCACCCCTCCACTTT
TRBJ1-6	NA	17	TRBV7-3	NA	CASSLTHGDPYNSPLHF	TGTGCCAGCAGCTTAACTCATGGAGACCCCTATAATTCACCCCTCCACTTT
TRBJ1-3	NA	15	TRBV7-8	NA	CASSFRGGVRNTIYF	TGTGCCAGCAGCTTCCGGGGTGGGGTCCGAAACACCATATATTTT
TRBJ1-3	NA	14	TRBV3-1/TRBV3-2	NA	CASSRNAGGNTIYF	TGTGCCAGCAGCCGTAATGCGGGTGGAAACACCATATATTTT
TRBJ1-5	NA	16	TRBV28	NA	CASTRTGRGFNQPQHF	TGTGCCAGCACCCGAACCGGCAGGGGATTCAATCAGCCCCAGCATTTT
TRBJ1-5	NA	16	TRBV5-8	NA	CASSLESDWANQPQHF	TGTGCCAGCAGCTTGGAGTCGGATTGGGCAAATCAGCCCCAGCATTTT
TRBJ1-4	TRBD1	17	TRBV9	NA	CASSGGQGSRVDEKLFF	TGTGCCAGCAGTGGGGGACAGGGTAGTCGGGTTGATGAAAAACTGTTTTTT
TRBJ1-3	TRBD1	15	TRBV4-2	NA	CASSPQGQGRNTIYF	TGTGCCAGCAGCCCCCAGGGACAGGGGAGAAACACCATATATTTT
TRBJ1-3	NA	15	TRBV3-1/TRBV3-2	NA	CASSQAGTSGNTIYF	TGTGCCAGCAGCCAAGCAGGAACCTCTGGAAACACCATATATTTT